The 30 T cell receptor beta chains in this list originate from one sample, sequenced in a study of low-dose radiotherapy and immunotherapy resistance in tumors. Primers targeting TRAV and TRBV primed first-strand cDNA, covering alpha and beta chains. With a constant-region primer and a V-primer adapter, TCRs were subjected to 20 PCR cycles of amplification. TCRdb itself ran the reads through MiXCR, one entry per CDR3 protein. Of roughly 90,000 distinct CDR3 sequences listed, 20% to 25% were seen once; the top ten hold 9.5% to 15%. Time point reported: after trial treatment. Noted treatment: LDRT plus nivolumab, ipilimumab, low-dose cyclophosphamide and aspirin (RACIN trial). Specimen: PBMCs, collected after low-dose radiotherapy plus immunotherapy. The source is a female donor with ovarian cancer.

Ten or more counts support this clonotype. The gene calls are TRBV28 and TRBJ1-2, with unresolved D. Trimming removed 3 bases from V and 6 bases from J, with 14 bases in between. The CDR3 is 14 amino acids. Germline V lookup: CDR1 MDHEN, CDR2 SYDVKM. In DNA form, the CDR3 reads TGTGCCAGCAGTTTCAGTCGGCCTTGGAATGGCTACACCTTC. It specifies CASSFSRPWNGYTF.

This clonotype has only one observation. V and J are TRBV5-1 and TRBJ2-3; D not certain. The CDR3 sequence is 15 residues long. Trimming removed 0 bases from V and 1 base from J, with 9 bases in between. The V gene's germline CDR1 is SGHRS and CDR2 YFSETQ. CDR3 residues: CASSLVRQGTDTQYF. As DNA, the CDR3 is TGCGCCAGCAGCTTGGTCAGACAAGGCACAGATACGCAGTATTTT.

This clonotype was observed at least ten times. The CDR3 sequence is CASIAPAGGSSYEQYF. The CDR3 nucleotides are TGTGCCAGCATCGCCCCCGCAGGGGGTAGCTCCTACGAGCAGTACTTC. V is TRBV2 and J is TRBJ2-7; 7 nucleotides agree with TRBD1. Trimming removed 7 bases from V and 0 bases from J; junction bases left unmatched: 12. CDR3 size: 16 residues. CDR1 is SNHLY, CDR2 FYNNEI, per germline.

This clonotype was seen ten or more times. V and J are TRBV7-2 and TRBJ2-3; 8 nucleotides line up with TRBD2. The CDR3 sequence is 16 residues long. CDR1 SGHTA and CDR2 FQGNSA come from the germline V gene. J gave up 2 bases and V 5 bases, and 9 bases lay outside the gene matches. The CDR3 sequence: CASSRHGRGDTDTQYF. The CDR3 DNA follows: TGTGCCAGCAGCCGCCACGGGAGGGGGGACACAGATACGCAGTATTTT.

This clonotype was seen many times. The CDR3 DNA is TGCGCCAGCAGCACTGACAACACCGGGGAGCTGTTTTTT. It specifies CASSTDNTGELFF. This chain uses TRBV5-1 with TRBJ2-2, with D uncertain. V lost 4 bases and J lost 2, with 6 bases in between. The CDR3 spans 13 residues. Germline V lookup: CDR1 SGHRS, CDR2 YFSETQ.

A remark on this clonotype: A far larger clone differs by one base, so this is likely a read error. The chain is built from TRBV7-3 and TRBJ2-1; D is undetermined. This CDR3 contains 16 residues. CDR1 is SGHTA and CDR2 is FQGTGA in the germline V gene. The CDR3 reads CTSSLGTTGLYNEQFF. As DNA, the CDR3 is TGTACCAGCAGCTTAGGAACCACTGGGCTTTACAATGAGCAGTTCTTC.

On this clonotype: Possible read error: a much larger clone is one base away. The rearrangement uses TRBV20-1 and TRBJ2-7, with TRBD2 as a possible D gene (6 bases). In germline, CDR1 is DFQATT, CDR2 SNEGSKA (reference sequence). This CDR3 region has 16 residues. V dropped 1 base and J dropped 7 bases, with 23 bases sitting between them. The CDR3 is CSARGDGGPSYNEQYF. In nucleotides, the CDR3 is TGCAGTGCTAGAGGAGACGGGGGACCCTCCTACAATGAGCAGTACTTC.

This clonotype was seen many times. At one of its ends the junction is not consistent with the germline gene, which may arise from a read error. J is TRBJ2-5 and V is TRBV7-7; 11 bases fit TRBD2. The CDR3 loop spans 16 amino acids. In germline, CDR1 is SSHAT, CDR2 FNYEAQ (reference sequence). CDR3 amino acids: CASSSGLAGLQETQYF. The CDR3 DNA reads TGTGCTAGCAGCTCAGGACTAGCGGGCCTCCAAGAGACCCAGTACTTC. The full variable domain, rest sourced from reference TRBV7-7 and TRBJ2-5, is GAGVSQSPRYKVTKRGQDVTLRCDPISSHATLYWYQQALGQGPEFLTYFNYEAQPDKSGLPSDRFSAERPEGSISTLTIQRTEQRDSAMYRCASSSGLAGLQETQYFGPGTRLLVL.

This clonotype was observed at least ten times. This rearrangement joins TRBV5-1 to TRBJ1-4; D is undetermined. Germline CDR1 and CDR2: SGHRS and YFSETQ. The CDR3 has 14 residues. V dropped 4 bases and J dropped 6 bases, with 13 bases sitting between them. The CDR3 bases are TGCGCCAGCAGCCCGGTAACGTTCGATGAAAAACTGTTTTTT. It encodes CASSPVTFDEKLFF.

Ten or more counts support this clonotype. CDR3 nucleotide sequence: TGTGCCTGGAGTGTACTACCGCTAGCCAAAAACATTCAGTACTTC. It translates to CAWSVLPLAKNIQYF. The rearrangement links TRBV30 to TRBJ2-4; D remains ambiguous. CDR1 is GTSNPN, CDR2 SVGIG, per germline (reference sequence). CDR3 length: 15 amino acids. V was cut by 0 bases and J by 0 bases, with 9 bases left in between.

In its sample, this clonotype was seen many times. The chain uses TRBV3-1 and TRBJ2-3; a possible D gene is TRBD2 (6 bases). Germline-derived CDR1 and CDR2 are LGHDT and YNNKEL (reference sequence). The CDR3 covers 15 residues. Between the trimmed V and J ends, which lost 3 bases and 2 bases, there was a span of 12 bases. Here the CDR3 reads CASSQGAGPTDTQYF. In DNA, the CDR3 is TGTGCCAGCAGCCAGGGTGCGGGACCCACAGATACGCAGTATTTT.

On this clonotype itself: A far larger clone is off by one base, so a read error is likely. The rearrangement uses TRBV13 and TRBJ2-1; no definite D call. The germline CDR1 and CDR2 sequences are PRHDT and FYEKMQ (reference sequence). CDR3 length: 13 amino acids. Here the CDR3 reads CANSPGPVDEQFF. CDR3 DNA sequence: TGTGCCAACAGCCCCGGTCCCGTGGACGAGCAGTTCTTC. The full variable domain, its missing parts supplied by reference TRBV13 and TRBJ2-1, is AAGVIQSPRHLIKEKRETATLKCYPIPRHDTVYWYQQGPGQDPQFLISFYEKMQSDKGSIPDRFSAQQFSDYHSELNMSSLELGDSALYFCANSPGPVDEQFFGPGTRLTVL.

This clonotype appeared once. A far larger clone is one base from this, pointing to a likely read error. This chain joins TRBV9 and TRBJ2-5, with TRBD2 as a possible D gene (6 bases). Trimming removed 1 base from V and 11 bases from J, with 18 bases in between. The CDR3 contains 14 residues. The V gene's germline CDR1 is SGDLS and CDR2 YYNGEE. The CDR3 sequence is CASSVTGVENEQYF. The DNA for the CDR3 is TGTGCCAGCAGCGTAACGGGAGTGGAAAATGAGCAGTACTTC.

Notes on this clonotype: A far bigger clonotype differs at one base, so this is likely a read error. The rearrangement uses TRBV4-1 and TRBJ2-1; D might be TRBD1 (5 bases). CDR1 and CDR2 from the germline V gene are MGHRA and YSYEKL. V was cut by 0 bases and J by 4 bases, with 13 bases left in between. CDR3 length: 16 amino acids. CDR3 protein: CASSQDMAGLYNEQFF. The CDR3 DNA reads TGCGCCAGCAGCCAAGATATGGCAGGGCTGTACAATGAGCAGTTCTTC.

Ten or more counts support this clonotype. V usage is TRBV5-6 and J usage is TRBJ2-1, with D hard to call. The CDR3 is made up of 15 amino acids. Trimming took off 0 bases at V and 1 base at J, with 8 bases between the two ends. CDR1 is SGHDT and CDR2 is YYEEEE in the germline V gene. The CDR3 sequence: CASSLGPGSYNEQFF. In DNA, the CDR3 is TGTGCCAGCAGCTTGGGACCGGGTTCCTACAATGAGCAGTTCTTC.

This rearrangement joins TRBV28 to TRBJ1-2, with D tentatively TRBD1 (5 bases). Looked up from germline, CDR1 is MDHEN and CDR2 is SYDVKM. The V and J ends lost 6 bases and 7 bases respectively, with 12 bases between them. The CDR3 is made up of 12 amino acids. The CDR3 sequence is CASSPNGGGYTF. DNA of the CDR3: TGTGCCAGCAGCCCCAACGGGGGTGGCTACACCTTC.

This clonotype was seen many times. The rearrangement uses TRBV11-2 and TRBJ2-7; 8 bases agree with TRBD2. V was clipped by 6 bases and J by 1 base; unmatched bases: 8. There are 15 residues in the CDR3. Germline CDR1 is SGHAT and CDR2 is FQNNGV. The CDR3 region is CASRHTSGLSYEQYF. In DNA form, the CDR3 reads TGTGCCAGCAGGCACACTAGCGGCCTATCCTACGAGCAGTACTTC.

The table lists this clonotype with many counts. This chain uses TRBV29-1 with TRBJ2-5, with D possibly matching TRBD1 (6 bases). CDR3 length: 12 amino acids. Germline V gene lookup returns CDR1 SQVTM and CDR2 ANQGSEA. The CDR3 loop is CGGQITQETQYF. CDR3 in DNA: TGCGGCGGACAGATCACCCAAGAGACCCAGTACTTC.

This clonotype was counted at least ten times. This chain joins TRBV7-3 and TRBJ2-3, with D tentatively TRBD1 (6 bases). The germline CDR1 and CDR2 sequences are SGHTA and FQGTGA. CDR3 length equals 17 residues. V was clipped by 0 bases and J by 0 bases, with 13 bases between them. The CDR3 loop reads CASSLTRTVTSTDTQYF. CDR3 in DNA: TGTGCCAGCAGCTTAACACGGACAGTAACTAGCACAGATACGCAGTATTTT.

This clonotype came up many times. The chain uses TRBV20-1 and TRBJ1-1; D gene unclear. The CDR3 spans 13 residues. Germline-derived CDR1 and CDR2 are DFQATT and SNEGSKA (reference sequence). Trimming left V 6 bases short and J 5 bases short, with 16 bases between. The CDR3 loop reads CSALREPRTEAFF. CDR3 sequence (DNA): TGCAGTGCCCTGAGGGAACCGCGGACTGAAGCTTTCTTT.

This clonotype was seen many times. The V call is TRBV19, the J call TRBJ2-3; 12 bases are a match to TRBD2. This CDR3 has 15 residues. V shed 7 bases, J shed 6 bases, and the junction held 8 bases outside the gene matches. Germline CDR1 reads LNHDA; CDR2 reads SQIVND (reference sequence). Here the CDR3 DNA reads TGTGCCAGTAACCCGACTAGCGGGAGATTTGATACGCAGTATTTT. As protein: CASNPTSGRFDTQYF.

In this sample, this clonotype turned up many times. The genes are TRBV29-1 and TRBJ2-1; D gene uncertain. V was pared by 1 base and J by 7 bases, with 8 bases between. The CDR3 totals 12 residues. Looked up from germline, CDR1 is SQVTM and CDR2 is ANQGSEA. CDR3 nucleotides: TGCAGCGTTGAAGTAGGTGGGAATGAGCAGTTCTTC. Encoded protein: CSVEVGGNEQFF.

In regard to this clonotype: A much larger clone is a single base away; this may be a read error. The chain couples TRBV7-6 to TRBJ2-1; 8 nucleotides agree with TRBD2. The CDR3 is 11 residues long. Germline V gene lookup returns CDR1 SGHVS and CDR2 FNYEAQ. The ends lost 4 bases at V and 15 bases at J; junction bases unmatched: 5. The CDR3 here is CASSSAGVVFF. For the CDR3, the DNA is TGTGCCAGCAGCTCAGCGGGAGTTGTGTTCTTC.

This clonotype was seen ten or more times. The rearrangement joins TRBV2 to TRBJ2-3; no clear D. Per the germline V gene, CDR1 is SNHLY and CDR2 is FYNNEI. Trimming left V 5 bases short and J 3 bases short, with 9 bases between. The CDR3 extends over 13 amino acids. Here the CDR3 reads CASSWAQTDTQYF. In nucleotides, the CDR3 is TGTGCCAGCAGTTGGGCACAGACAGATACGCAGTATTTT.

The chain uses TRBV2 and TRBJ1-5; tentatively, D is TRBD1 (6 bases). Trimming left V 8 bases short and J 15 bases short, with 26 bases between. CDR1 and CDR2 (germline): SNHLY, FYNNEI. The CDR3 totals 14 residues. The CDR3 nucleotides are TGTGCCAGCGGCACCGGGACACAAAAACAGATCCGGCATTTT. Amino acid sequence: CASGTGTQKQIRHF.

The table lists this clonotype with many counts. This sequence joins TRBV7-9 and TRBJ2-1, with TRBD2 matching 16 bases. In germline, CDR1 is SEHNR, CDR2 FQNEAQ (reference sequence). J gave up 0 bases and V 8 bases, and 7 bases lay outside the gene matches. The CDR3 extends over 18 amino acids. The CDR3 region has the DNA TGTGCCAGCGTGGGACTAGCGGGGGGGATAAGCTCCTACAATGAGCAGTTCTTC. The encoded protein is CASVGLAGGISSYNEQFF.

This clonotype showed up many times. The chain combines TRBV7-8 with TRBJ2-2; D unresolved. The CDR3 loop spans 16 amino acids. Trimming removed 5 bases at V and 5 bases at J, with 18 bases between. The germline CDR1 and CDR2 sequences are SGHVS and FQNEAQ. CDR3 sequence reads: CASSLALILGTGELFF. Written as DNA, the CDR3 is TGTGCCAGCAGCCTGGCCTTGATCCTCGGGACCGGGGAGCTGTTTTTT.

This clonotype was picked up many times. The V gene is TRBV28, the J gene TRBJ2-7, with D hard to call. V lost 2 bases to trimming and J lost 4 bases, with 24 bases between them. This CDR3 has 18 amino acids. Germline CDR1 reads MDHEN; CDR2 reads SYDVKM. This CDR3 reads CASSLLSSSLDPPYEQYF. DNA of the CDR3: TGTGCCAGCAGTTTACTTTCATCCTCGCTGGACCCACCTTACGAGCAGTACTTC.

This clonotype was seen at least ten times. This chain uses TRBV5-1 with TRBJ2-1, with TRBD2 matching over 13 bases. The V segment lost 0 bases and the J segment 10 bases; nucleotides outside the gene matches: 4. Per the germline V gene, CDR1 is SGHRS and CDR2 is YFSETQ. CDR3 length: 15 amino acids. The CDR3 protein is CASSLEGTSGTEQFF. The CDR3 coding sequence is TGCGCCAGCAGCTTGGAGGGGACTAGCGGGACCGAGCAGTTCTTC.

The table lists this clonotype with many counts. This sequence joins TRBV23-1 and TRBJ2-7, with 8 positions matching TRBD2. TRBV23-1 belongs to the ORF category, with a function that is uncertain. The CDR3 has 16 residues. V was clipped by 0 bases and J by 6 bases; unmatched bases: 10. The CDR3 DNA sequence: TGCGCCAGCAGTCAATCGGGTCGAGCGGGGGCCAGCGAGCAGTACTTC. Amino acid sequence: CASSQSGRAGASEQYF.